The 3 T cell receptor beta chains given below trace back to one sample, sequenced in a study of cytomegalovirus exposure and HLA in healthy donors. PCR involved 60 Vbeta and 13 Jbeta primers. Sequenced by immunoSEQ multiplex PCR; TCRdb stores in-frame clones only, minus some. The data hold 130,000 or so clones, with roughly four fifths observed a single time. The source material was PBMCs. Receptors were obtained from a woman aged 60-70 years in good health and CMV-seronegative.

This chain connects TRBV7-9 to TRBJ2-7; D is possibly TRBD2 (5 bases). V lost 5 bases and J 4 bases, leaving 24 bases between the germline ends. The germline V gene has CDR1 SEHNR and CDR2 FQNEAQ (reference sequence). This CDR3 is built from 17 residues. The CDR3, as DNA: TGTGCCAGCAGCCCTCGTGAAGACGGACTCGGGGTATACGAGCAGTACTTC. This encodes CASSPREDGLGVYEQYF.

The rearrangement links TRBV27 to TRBJ2-7; maybe TRBD1 (6 bases). The CDR3 runs to 13 residues. The ends were cut back, 5 bases at V and 8 bases at J, with 16 bases in the middle. Per the germline V gene, CDR1 is MNHEY and CDR2 is SMNVEV (reference sequence). The CDR3 DNA follows: TGTGCCAGCAGTCCCGCCCAGGGGTCAAAGCAGTACTTC. It encodes CASSPAQGSKQYF.

The chain has TRBV18 and TRBJ2-5; 11 nucleotides align to TRBD1. J lost 1 base, V lost 0 bases, and 1 base had no gene match. The CDR3 contains 16 residues. The germline CDR1 and CDR2 sequences are KGHSH and LQKENI. For the CDR3, the DNA is TGTGCCAGCTCACCACCGGGGACAGGGGGCCAAGAGACCCAGTACTTC. Its protein product is CASSPPGTGGQETQYF. Based on the CDR3 plus reference TRBV18 and TRBJ2-5, the full variable domain is NAGVMQNPRHLVRRRGQEARLRCSPMKGHSHVYWYRQLPEEGLKFMVYLQKENIIDESGMPKERFSAEFPKEGPSILRIQQVVRGDSAAYFCASSPPGTGGQETQYFGPGTRLLVL.